This T cell receptor beta chain was recorded in a study of blood T cell repertoires in COVID-19. Looking at the study overall: The study drew acute and convalescent COVID-19 samples from the United States, Italy and Spain. PBMCs, B-cell-depleted T cells, or T cells provided the cDNA or gDNA that made up the material.

This CDR3 region has 18 residues. Losses at the gene ends were 6 bases for V and 6 bases for J; bases not matched to a gene: 10. CDR1 is KGHDR, CDR2 SFDVKD, per germline. Per the original data handling: Estimation of nucleated cell counts relied on the amplification of reference gene primers. Method: immunoSEQ multiplex PCR; TCRdb's copy keeps in-frame clones and lacks some. V, J and clone size are taken as reported in that table, and D and trimming were inferred from the DNA itself. The table has more than 55,000 clones, roughly 71% seen once. V is TRBV24-1 and J is TRBJ2-1; 16 bases match TRBD2. The sample comprised peripheral blood. The sequence was collected from a woman between 50 and 59 years old with active or convalescent COVID-19. The DNA for the CDR3 is TGTGCCACCAGTCCGGGACTAGCGGGAGGGCCGAGGGGCAATGAGCAGTTCTTC. As protein: CATSPGLAGGPRGNEQFF.